Given below is one T cell receptor (beta chain) in context. The sample belongs to a study of T cells in Graves' hyperthyroidism and ophthalmopathy. The CDR3 regions of TCR beta were amplified from RNA transcripts. During a first-round RT-PCR of the TCR CDR3, the HTBI primer set was used. TCRdb passed the multiplex PCR reads through MiXCR, listing each CDR3 protein once. The sample carries approximately 210,000 distinct CDR3 sequences, 17% recorded once. The CDR3 is 15 amino acids. Trimming took 9 bases from V and 2 from J, leaving 17 bases between them. Germline CDR1 KGHDR, CDR2 SFDVKD. This clonotype was obtained from a man aged 50 to 59 with Graves' hyperthyroidism. The sample comprised blood. The rearrangement links TRBV24-1 to TRBJ2-3; tentative D call: TRBD1 (6 bases). CDR3 region: CATAPRQVSTDTQYF. CDR3 sequence (DNA): TGTGCCACCGCCCCGAGACAGGTCTCCACAGATACGCAGTATTTT.